This passage covers 11 T cell receptor beta chains from one sample sequenced in a study of a mutant IDH1 vaccine in newly diagnosed glioma. Regarding time point: week 35, safety follow-up. Every vaccine dose comprised 300 ug of mutant IDH1 20-mer peptide plus topical imiquimod. These receptors' antigens are unknown. Assay: immunoSEQ multiplex PCR; the TCRdb copy retains only in-frame clones and omits some. The repertoire includes about 48,000 clones, around 80% of them detected once, and 6.7% sits in the top ten. Source: PBMCs, taken from a glioma patient whose treatment included an IDH1 peptide vaccine. These receptors all stem from a man between 35 and 55 years old with glioma.

The V call is TRBV4-1, the J call TRBJ1-5; TRBD1 might be the D (5 bases). The CDR3 runs 14 residues. Germline loops: CDR1 MGHRA, CDR2 YSYEKL. With 3 bases removed from V and 6 bases from J, the gap between germline ends came to 12 bases. The CDR3 loop reads CASSQTRDPQPQHF. The CDR3 DNA follows: TGCGCCAGCAGCCAGACCAGGGACCCTCAGCCCCAGCATTTT.

The chain carries TRBV5-1 and TRBJ1-2; a possible D gene is TRBD1 (6 bases). The CDR3 is 16 residues long. Germline V CDR1 and CDR2: SGHRS, YFSETQ. Trimming cost V 4 bases and J 6 bases, with 22 bases left between them. DNA for the CDR3: TGCGCCAGCAGCAACGGTGGAGGTGGGGGGCGAGATGGCTACACCTTC. Amino acid sequence: CASSNGGGGGRDGYTF. Full variable domain (remainder filled in from reference TRBV5-1 and TRBJ1-2): KAGVTQTPRYLIKTRGQQVTLSCSPISGHRSVSWYQQTPGQGLQFLFEYFSETQRNKGNFPGRFSGRQFSNSRSEMNVSTLELGDSALYLCASSNGGGGGRDGYTFGSGTRLTVV.

The chain combines TRBV5-4 with TRBJ1-2; 7 bases agree with TRBD1. In germline, CDR1 is SGHNT, CDR2 YYREEE (reference sequence). The ends lost 5 bases at V and 1 base at J; junction bases unmatched: 8. The CDR3 runs to 15 residues. The CDR3 protein is CASSTQGQFNYGYTF. Written as DNA, the CDR3 is TGTGCCAGCAGTACACAGGGACAGTTTAACTATGGCTACACCTTC.

The rearrangement links TRBV5-1 to TRBJ2-4; no firm D call. The V and J ends lost 3 bases and 2 bases respectively, with 12 bases between them. This CDR3 spans 15 amino acids. CDR1 and CDR2 (germline): SGHRS, YFSETQ. The CDR3 DNA follows: TGCGCCAGCAGCTCCGACCTAGGTACCAAAAACATTCAGTACTTC. As protein: CASSSDLGTKNIQYF.

The chain combines TRBV27 with TRBJ1-2; 10 positions match TRBD1. Germline V gives CDR1 MNHEY, CDR2 SMNVEV (reference sequence). Trimming at V came to 6 bases and at J to 8 bases, leaving 12 bases not matched to a gene. There are 15 residues in the CDR3. The CDR3 nucleotides are TGTGCCAGCAGAGGGTTAGGGACAGGGGAAACGGGCTACACCTTC. Encoded protein: CASRGLGTGETGYTF.

This chain links TRBV7-6 with TRBJ2-5; unclear D gene. Trimming took off 0 bases at V and 5 bases at J, with 13 bases between the two ends. Germline-derived CDR1 and CDR2 are SGHVS and FNYEAQ. The CDR3 consists of 15 residues. CDR3 in DNA: TGTGCCAGCAGCTTAGCGCAAAGCGATAGGGAGACCCAGTACTTC. It is translated as CASSLAQSDRETQYF. Complete variable domain (other parts from reference TRBV7-6 and TRBJ2-5): GAGVSQSPRYKVTKRGQDVALRCDPISGHVSLYWYRQALGQGPEFLTYFNYEAQQDKSGLPNDRFSAERPEGSISTLTIQRTEQRDSAMYRCASSLAQSDRETQYFGPGTRLLVL.

The V call is TRBV2, the J call TRBJ2-7; the D is unclear. Trimming stripped 6 bases from V and 3 bases from J, with 6 bases between. This CDR3 has 11 amino acids. CDR1 is SNHLY and CDR2 is FYNNEI in the germline V gene. In DNA form, the CDR3 reads TGTGCCAGCAGCGCCCACTACGAGCAGTACTTC. Protein: CASSAHYEQYF.

V is TRBV9 and J is TRBJ2-7, with a possible D match to TRBD1 (5 bases). The CDR3 loop spans 14 amino acids. The V gene lost 7 bases and the J gene lost 3 bases, with 17 bases spanning the gap. CDR1 SGDLS and CDR2 YYNGEE come from the germline V gene. CDR3 nucleotides: TGTGCCAGCTCCCCAACTTGGGGCAACTACGAGCAGTACTTC. Translated, it gives CASSPTWGNYEQYF.

The genes are TRBV7-9 and TRBJ2-1; D might be TRBD1 (6 bases). Trimming cost V 2 bases and J 8 bases, with 19 bases left between them. Germline loops: CDR1 SEHNR, CDR2 FQNEAQ (reference sequence). This CDR3 is 16 amino acids long. CDR3 sequence: CASSLRGTGWFDEQFF. CDR3 nucleotide sequence: TGTGCCAGCAGCTTAAGGGGAACAGGGTGGTTCGATGAGCAGTTCTTC.

This chain joins TRBV30 and TRBJ2-5; D might be TRBD2 (6 bases). CDR1 and CDR2 (germline): GTSNPN, SVGIG (reference sequence). V dropped 5 bases and J dropped 2 bases, with 15 bases sitting between them. The CDR3 extends over 14 amino acids. The CDR3 DNA reads TGTGCCTGGGCGACGGGAGCCGCACAAGAGACCCAGTACTTC. Protein product: CAWATGAAQETQYF.

This chain connects TRBV5-4 to TRBJ2-7; 9 nucleotides align to TRBD1. Germline V gene lookup returns CDR1 SGHNT and CDR2 YYREEE (reference sequence). The CDR3 runs 16 residues. Losses at the gene ends were 4 bases for V and 1 base for J; bases not matched to a gene: 9. CDR3 in amino acids: CASSPGDRVFSYEQYF. Here the CDR3 DNA reads TGTGCCAGCAGCCCCGGGGACAGGGTGTTTTCCTACGAGCAGTACTTC.